The source of this TCR beta chain is a study of T cell clones after liver transplantation. Study overall: Until 12-24 months post-transplant, subjects got standard immunosuppression and no induction. Study observations and caveats: Small, mixed patient groups and varying post-transplant times limit these conclusions.

Details on this clone: Its cognate antigen is unknown.

Produced via immunoSEQ multiplex PCR; TCRdb's table is partial and in-frame only. This sample has 7,500 or so clones; under 80% occur once, and the top ten carry about a quarter. CDR3 length: 16 amino acids. The V gene end was trimmed by 5 bases and the J gene end by 4 bases; junction bases not matched to a gene: 11. CDR1 and CDR2 from the germline V gene are MNHEY and SMNVEV (reference sequence). The sequences come from CD8+ T cells from blood, collected before liver transplant. This TCR was sampled from a human donor who received a liver transplant. The chain is built from TRBV27 and TRBJ1-2, with 9 bases that match TRBD1. The CDR3 loop is CASSATTGGIGYGYTF. Written as DNA, the CDR3 is TGTGCCAGCAGTGCGACCACAGGGGGCATAGGCTATGGCTACACCTTC.